This T cell receptor beta chain was documented in a study of T cells after yellow fever vaccination. General observations from the study: Contaminating bulk clonotypes could be abundant in FACS-sorted repertoires. Primary-vaccination clones mostly resurfaced post-booster (just under 98% CD4, around 88% CD8).

TCRdb reanalysed the 5' RACE reads using MiXCR and keeps one entry per CDR3 protein. The profile shows about 50,000 distinct CDR3 sequences, about 7.9% of them singletons. This clonotype showed up many times. Its cognate antigen is unknown. Germline CDR1 reads LGHNA; CDR2 reads YSLEER. Trimming removed 0 bases from V and 12 bases from J; junction bases left unmatched: 8. The CDR3 runs 14 residues. This chain links TRBV4-3 with TRBJ1-1; 9 bases are a match to TRBD1. This TCR came from a young man who received the YFV17D yellow fever vaccine. The sequencing used CD8+ T cells sorted from PBMCs, collected around 15 days after the first yellow fever vaccination. CDR3 nucleotides: TGCGCCAGCAGCCAAGATGGGGGACAGGGAGGGCCTTTCTTT. This sequence encodes CASSQDGGQGGPFF.